One and the same sample provided the 8 T cell receptor beta chains below, sequenced in a study of CD8 T cells in Susac syndrome. RNA, at about 0.45 to 1 ug, was reverse transcribed with random hexamers. TCRdb passed the immunoSEQ multiplex PCR reads through MiXCR, listing each CDR3 protein once. Found here are tens of thousands of distinct CDR3 sequences, 90% to 95% of them singletons; the top ten hold about 0.5%. The sample was CD8+ T cells from PBMCs. The source of these receptors is a human donor in good health.

This rearrangement joins TRBV2 to TRBJ1-2; D is perhaps TRBD1 (5 bases). The CDR3 covers 12 residues. V dropped 9 bases and J dropped 8 bases, with 16 bases sitting between them. Germline lookup yields CDR1 SNHLY and CDR2 FYNNEI. This CDR3 reads CAREDIIRGYTF. The CDR3 nucleotides are TGTGCCAGGGAGGACATCATCAGGGGCTACACCTTC.

Here the CDR3 reads CASRPGQGAGGELFF. The CDR3 DNA follows: TGTGCCAGCAGGCCGGGACAGGGGGCAGGAGGGGAGCTGTTTTTT. The chain has TRBV27 and TRBJ2-2; TRBD1 aligns across 12 bases. Germline assignment: CDR1 MNHEY and CDR2 SMNVEV (reference sequence). The length of the CDR3 is 15 residues. The V gene end was trimmed by 6 bases and the J gene end by 8 bases; junction bases not matched to a gene: 7.

This clonotype came up once. The junction shows a germline mismatch at one end, possibly a read error. The genes are TRBV13 and TRBJ1-1, with a tentative D call TRBD1 (6 bases). Germline values: CDR1 PRHDT, CDR2 FYEKMQ (reference sequence). This CDR3 comprises 15 residues. The DNA of the CDR3 is TGTGCCAGCAGTTTAGGGGGACTGCCGAACACTGAAGCTTTCTTT. This sequence encodes CASSLGGLPNTEAFF.

The chain links TRBV29-1 to TRBJ2-3, with D tentatively TRBD2 (7 bases). Germline-derived CDR1 and CDR2 are SQVTM and ANQGSEA. The V end lost 7 bases, the J end lost 2 bases, and 25 bases lay between the germline ends. This CDR3 has 17 amino acids. The DNA for the CDR3 is TGCAGCGCCGGGGGCCGGGACTACAAAAAGGCCACAGATACGCAGTATTTT. Translated: CSAGGRDYKKATDTQYF.

This clonotype turned up a few times. V is TRBV10-3 and J is TRBJ2-7; D is uncertain. The V end was cut by 6 bases, the J end by 3 bases, with 15 bases between. The V gene's germline CDR1 is ENHRY and CDR2 SYGVKD. The CDR3 totals 14 residues. This CDR3 is CAIREADGYYEQYF. DNA for the CDR3: TGTGCCATCAGAGAGGCTGACGGATACTACGAGCAGTACTTC.

This chain uses TRBV20-1 with TRBJ1-4; D possibly corresponds to TRBD1 (5 bases). The length of the CDR3 is 16 residues. The ends were cut back, 0 bases at V and 0 bases at J, with 11 bases in the middle. Germline V gives CDR1 DFQATT, CDR2 SNEGSKA (reference sequence). The CDR3 sequence is CSARDWGHATNEKLFF. CDR3 sequence (DNA): TGCAGTGCTAGAGATTGGGGCCATGCAACTAATGAAAAACTGTTTTTT.

The gene calls are TRBV7-9 and TRBJ2-3; 7 bases are shared with TRBD1. J gave up 1 base and V 5 bases, and 9 bases lay outside the gene matches. The length of the CDR3 is 16 residues. Per germline, CDR1 SEHNR and CDR2 FQNEAQ (reference sequence). CDR3 nucleotides: TGTGCCAGCAGCGCCCCGAGGGGGCAGGGCACAGATACGCAGTATTTT. It is translated as CASSAPRGQGTDTQYF.

The chain uses TRBV3-1 and TRBJ2-7; D is perhaps TRBD2 (6 bases). CDR3 length equals 15 residues. CDR1 and CDR2 (germline): LGHDT, YNNKEL (reference sequence). Trimming took 3 bases from V and 1 from J, leaving 13 bases between them. The CDR3 DNA is TGTGCCAGCAGCCACCCCGGGACTGGGTCCTACGAGCAGTACTTC. Amino acid sequence: CASSHPGTGSYEQYF.